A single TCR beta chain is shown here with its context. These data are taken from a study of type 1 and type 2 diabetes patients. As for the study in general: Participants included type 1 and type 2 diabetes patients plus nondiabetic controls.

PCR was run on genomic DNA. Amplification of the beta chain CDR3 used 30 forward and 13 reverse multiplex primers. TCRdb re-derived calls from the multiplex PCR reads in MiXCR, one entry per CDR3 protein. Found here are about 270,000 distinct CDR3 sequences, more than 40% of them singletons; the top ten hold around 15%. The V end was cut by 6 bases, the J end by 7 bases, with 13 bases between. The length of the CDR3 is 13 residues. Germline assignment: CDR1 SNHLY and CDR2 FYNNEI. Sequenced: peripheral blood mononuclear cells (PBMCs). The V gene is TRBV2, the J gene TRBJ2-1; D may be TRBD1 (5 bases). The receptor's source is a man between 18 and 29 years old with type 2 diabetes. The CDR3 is CASSSCRGNEQFF. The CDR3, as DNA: TGTGCCAGCAGCTCGTGTAGGGGTAATGAGCAGTTCTTC.